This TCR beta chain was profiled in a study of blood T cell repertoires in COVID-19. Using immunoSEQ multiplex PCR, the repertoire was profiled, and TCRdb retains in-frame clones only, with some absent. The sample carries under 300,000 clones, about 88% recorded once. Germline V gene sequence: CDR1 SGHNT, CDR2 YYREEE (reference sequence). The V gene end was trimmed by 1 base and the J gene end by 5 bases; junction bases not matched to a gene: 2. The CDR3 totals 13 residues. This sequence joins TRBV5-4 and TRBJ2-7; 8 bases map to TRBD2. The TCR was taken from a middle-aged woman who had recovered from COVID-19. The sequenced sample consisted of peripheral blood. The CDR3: CASSLWTSNEQYF. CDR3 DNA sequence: TGTGCCAGCAGCTTGTGGACTAGCAACGAGCAGTACTTC.